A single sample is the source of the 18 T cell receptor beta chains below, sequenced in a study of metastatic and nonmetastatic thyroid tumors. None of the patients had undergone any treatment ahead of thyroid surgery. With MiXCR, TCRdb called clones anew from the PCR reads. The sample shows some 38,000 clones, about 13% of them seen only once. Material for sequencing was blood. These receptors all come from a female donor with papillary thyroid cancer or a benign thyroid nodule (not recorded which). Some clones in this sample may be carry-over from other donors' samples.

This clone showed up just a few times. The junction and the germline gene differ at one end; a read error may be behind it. CDR3 protein: CASIPGQPDLPQHF. The CDR3 coding sequence is TGTGCCAGCATCCCGGGACAGCCAGATCTCCCCCAACATTTT. J is TRBJ1-5 and V is TRBV28, with 7 nucleotides matching TRBD1. Per germline, CDR1 MDHEN and CDR2 SYDVKM. The length of the CDR3 is 14 residues.

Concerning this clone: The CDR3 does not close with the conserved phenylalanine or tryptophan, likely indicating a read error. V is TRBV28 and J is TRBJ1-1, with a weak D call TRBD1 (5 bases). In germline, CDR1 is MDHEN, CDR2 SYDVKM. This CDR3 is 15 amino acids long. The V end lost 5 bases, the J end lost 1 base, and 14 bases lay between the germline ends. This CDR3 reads CASSPTRVSNTEAFS. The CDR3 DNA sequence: TGTGCCAGCAGTCCAACCAGGGTGTCGAACACTGAAGCTTTCTCT.

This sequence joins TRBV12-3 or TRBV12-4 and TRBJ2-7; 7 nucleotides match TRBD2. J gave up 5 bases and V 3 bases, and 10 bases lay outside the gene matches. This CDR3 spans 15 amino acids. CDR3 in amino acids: CASSFGPKGGNEQYF. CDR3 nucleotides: TGTGCCAGCAGTTTTGGACCCAAGGGAGGGAACGAGCAGTACTTC.

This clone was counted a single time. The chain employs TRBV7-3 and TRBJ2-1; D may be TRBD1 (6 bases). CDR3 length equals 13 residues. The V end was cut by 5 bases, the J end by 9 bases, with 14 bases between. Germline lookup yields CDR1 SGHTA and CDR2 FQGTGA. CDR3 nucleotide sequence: TGTGCCAGCAGCACAACAGGGCCCGGTGAGCAGTTCTTC. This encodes CASSTTGPGEQFF.

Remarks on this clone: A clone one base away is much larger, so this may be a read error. CDR3 in amino acids: CASSQGWAAVQPEAFF. The DNA of the CDR3 is TGTGCCAGCAGCCAAGGGTGGGCGGCAGTTCAGCCTGAAGCTTTCTTT. The rearrangement joins TRBV3-1 to TRBJ1-1; D gene uncertain. Trimming removed 1 base at V and 6 bases at J, with 18 bases between. Germline V gene lookup returns CDR1 LGHDT and CDR2 YNNKEL (reference sequence). This CDR3 is built from 16 residues.

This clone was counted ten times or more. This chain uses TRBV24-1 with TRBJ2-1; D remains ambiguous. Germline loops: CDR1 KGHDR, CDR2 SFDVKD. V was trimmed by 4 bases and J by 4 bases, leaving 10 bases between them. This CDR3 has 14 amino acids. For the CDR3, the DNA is TGTGCCACCAGTGAGCCGGGCTCATACAATGAGCAGTTCTTC. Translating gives CATSEPGSYNEQFF.

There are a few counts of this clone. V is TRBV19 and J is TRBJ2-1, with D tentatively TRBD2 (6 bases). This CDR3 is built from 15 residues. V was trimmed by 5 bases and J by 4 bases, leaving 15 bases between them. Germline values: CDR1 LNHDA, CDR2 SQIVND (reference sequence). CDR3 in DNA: TGTGCCAGTAGTCGTACTAGCCGCGAATACAATGAGCAGTTCTTC. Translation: CASSRTSREYNEQFF.

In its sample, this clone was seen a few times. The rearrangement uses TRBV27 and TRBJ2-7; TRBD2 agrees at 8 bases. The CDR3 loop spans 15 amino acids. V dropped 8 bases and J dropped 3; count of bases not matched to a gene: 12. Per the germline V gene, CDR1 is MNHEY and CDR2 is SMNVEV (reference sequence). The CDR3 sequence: CASSPRTSHCYEQYF. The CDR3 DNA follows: TGTGCCAGCTCCCCGCGGACTAGCCACTGCTACGAGCAGTACTTC.

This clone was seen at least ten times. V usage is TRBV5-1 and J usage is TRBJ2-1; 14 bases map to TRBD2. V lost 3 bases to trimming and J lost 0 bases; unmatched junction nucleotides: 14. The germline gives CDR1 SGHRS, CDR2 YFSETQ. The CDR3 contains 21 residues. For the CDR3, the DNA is TGCGCCAGCAGCTCCCCTACGGCCGGGACTAGCGGGAGTGGCTCCTACAATGAGCAGTTCTTC. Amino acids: CASSSPTAGTSGSGSYNEQFF.

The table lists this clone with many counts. CDR3 region: CARAGLAVQGTQYF. The CDR3 DNA reads as TGTGCCAGAGCGGGACTAGCGGTTCAGGGTACGCAGTATTTT. This chain joins TRBV2 and TRBJ2-3; the match to TRBD2 covers 11 bases. Trimming removed 9 bases from V and 8 bases from J; junction bases left unmatched: 10. The CDR3 spans 14 residues. The germline V gene encodes CDR1 SNHLY and CDR2 FYNNEI.

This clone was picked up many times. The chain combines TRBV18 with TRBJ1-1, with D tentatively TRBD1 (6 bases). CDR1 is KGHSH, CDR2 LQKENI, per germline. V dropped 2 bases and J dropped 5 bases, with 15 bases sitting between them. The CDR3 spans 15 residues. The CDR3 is CASSPRGGPGTEAFF. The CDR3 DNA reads TGTGCCAGCTCACCAAGGGGGGGGCCGGGGACTGAAGCTTTCTTT.

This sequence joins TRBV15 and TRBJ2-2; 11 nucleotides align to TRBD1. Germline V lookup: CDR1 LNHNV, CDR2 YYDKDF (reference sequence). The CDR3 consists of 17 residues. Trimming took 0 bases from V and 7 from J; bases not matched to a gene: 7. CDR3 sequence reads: CATSRDPRTGGGGELFF. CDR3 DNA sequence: TGTGCCACCAGCAGAGATCCCCGGACAGGGGGCGGCGGGGAGCTGTTTTTT.

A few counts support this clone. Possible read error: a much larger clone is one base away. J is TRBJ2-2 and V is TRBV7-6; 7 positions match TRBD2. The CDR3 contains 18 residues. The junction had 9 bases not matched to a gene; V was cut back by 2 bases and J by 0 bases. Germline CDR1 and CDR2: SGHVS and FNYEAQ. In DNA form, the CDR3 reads TGTGCCAGCAGCTTACCTAGGGAGGGGCCCTCGAACACCGGGGAGCTGTTTTTT. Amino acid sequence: CASSLPREGPSNTGELFF.

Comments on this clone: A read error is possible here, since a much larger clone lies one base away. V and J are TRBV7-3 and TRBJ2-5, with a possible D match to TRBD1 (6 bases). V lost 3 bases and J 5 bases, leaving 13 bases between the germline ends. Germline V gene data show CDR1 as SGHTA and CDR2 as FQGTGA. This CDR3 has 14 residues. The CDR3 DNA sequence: TGTGCCAGCAGCTTGGTGGGGGCGCAGGAGACCCAGTACTTC. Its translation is CASSLVGAQETQYF. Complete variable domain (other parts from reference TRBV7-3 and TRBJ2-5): GAGVSQTPSNKVTEKGKYVELRCDPISGHTALYWYRQSLGQGPEFLIYFQGTGAADDSGLPNDRFFAVRPEGSVSTLKIQRTERGDSAVYLCASSLVGAQETQYFGPGTRLLVL.

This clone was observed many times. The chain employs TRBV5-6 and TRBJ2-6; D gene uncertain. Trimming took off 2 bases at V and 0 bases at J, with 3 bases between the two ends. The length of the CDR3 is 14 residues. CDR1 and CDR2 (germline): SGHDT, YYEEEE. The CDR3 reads CASSFGSGANVLTF. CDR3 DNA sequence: TGTGCCAGCAGCTTTGGCTCTGGGGCCAACGTCCTGACTTTC.

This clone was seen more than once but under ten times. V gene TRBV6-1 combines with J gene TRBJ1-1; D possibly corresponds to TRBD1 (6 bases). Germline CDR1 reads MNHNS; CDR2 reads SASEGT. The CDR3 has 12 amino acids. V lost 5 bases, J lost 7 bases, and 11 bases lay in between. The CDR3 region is CASSNTGFEAFF. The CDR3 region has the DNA TGTGCCAGCAGTAATACAGGGTTTGAAGCTTTCTTT.

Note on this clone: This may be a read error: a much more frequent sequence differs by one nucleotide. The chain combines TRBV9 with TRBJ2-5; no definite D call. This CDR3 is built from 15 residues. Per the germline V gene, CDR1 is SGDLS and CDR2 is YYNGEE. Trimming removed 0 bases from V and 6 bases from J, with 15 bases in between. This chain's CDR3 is CASSVEGRRRQTQYF. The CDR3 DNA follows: TGTGCCAGCAGCGTAGAGGGTCGGCGGCGGCAGACCCAGTACTTC.

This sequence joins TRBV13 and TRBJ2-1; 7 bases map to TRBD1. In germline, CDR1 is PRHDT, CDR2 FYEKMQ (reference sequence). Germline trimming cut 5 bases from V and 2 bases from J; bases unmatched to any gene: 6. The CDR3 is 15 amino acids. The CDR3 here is CASSPGTAAYNEQFF. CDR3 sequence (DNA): TGTGCCAGCAGCCCCGGGACAGCAGCCTACAATGAGCAGTTCTTC.